A selection of T cell receptor beta chains follows, all from one sample in a study of neoadjuvant anti-PD-1 for oral cavity cancer. The protocol was immunoSEQ multiplex PCR, while the TCRdb copy is restricted to in-frame clones and leaves out a portion. The table shows around 14,000 clones, with about 74% occurring only once. The source material was PBMCs, sampled after nivolumab (anti-PD-1) treatment. All receptors derive from a person between 35 and 79 years old with oral cavity squamous cell carcinoma. Each CDR3 is given without its conserved first and last residue.

>TRBJ1-1|TRBV9
ASSVATHRGGDTEAF
>TRBJ2-1|TRBV6-1
ASSPGSRDNEQF
>TRBJ2-3|TRBV28
ASSLSLTEFTDTQY
>TRBJ2-3|TRBV10-3
AISDLGLAGSDTQY
>TRBJ1-1|TRBV6-1
ASSDRDRGSNTEAF
>TRBJ1-1|TRBV6-5
ASERDTEAF
>TRBJ1-1|TRBV10-3
AISGQGNTEAF
>TRBJ2-7|TRBV9
ASSVGGRGRAGEQY
>TRBJ2-1|TRBV28
ASSSPGSLEGNEQF
>TRBJ2-5|TRBV29-1
SVDRFTQETQY
>TRBJ1-5|TRBV5-4
ASSLDGIYSNQPQH
>TRBJ2-3|TRBV5-4
ASSTIGRPSSTDTQY
>TRBJ1-2|TRBV11-2
ASSLDLGQGGDYT
>TRBJ2-7|TRBV28
ASSLSRREQY
>TRBJ2-7|TRBV5-5
ASSLGQLLSNEQY
>TRBJ1-5|TRBV28
ASSLSQGGFQPQH
>TRBJ2-4|TRBV29-1
SVEDPGSGAKNIQY
>TRBJ1-3|TRBV30
AWGDGGFSGNTIY
>TRBJ1-2|TRBV29-1
SVGTGGWGYT
>TRBJ2-3|TRBV11-2
ASSPLAGMDTQY
>TRBJ2-7|TRBV6-6
ASSPPGATSYEQY
>TRBJ2-7|TRBV6-5
ASSLDPGSSYEQY
>TRBJ1-1|TRBV20-1
SAWKNTEAF
>TRBJ2-3|TRBV27
ASSPRAGSDTQY
>TRBJ2-5|TRBV5-1
ASSPEGARETQY
>TRBJ2-5|TRBV7-2
ASSQEVGQETQY
>TRBJ1-2|TRBV10-3
ATRDNRPHYT
>TRBJ1-3|TRBV19
ASSQQGTSGNTIY
>TRBJ2-3|TRBV5-6
ASSLRSPATDTQY
>TRBJ2-3|TRBV6-5
ASSYEGPLDTQY
>TRBJ2-1|TRBV10-3
AISGGQGVGNEQF
>TRBJ2-2|TRBV14
ASSRDRATGELF
>TRBJ1-2|TRBV6-6
ASSTDSPGYT
>TRBJ2-2|TRBV5-5
ASSPRGSSNTGELF
>TRBJ2-7|TRBV25-1
ASRPGQGTYEQY
>TRBJ1-1|TRBV10-2
ASSERTGGESAF
>TRBJ2-7|TRBV10-2
ASYGTSGSREEQY
>TRBJ1-5|TRBV2
ASSGDLNQPQH
>TRBJ2-2|TRBV11-2
ASSLRVASASIGELF
>TRBJ1-2|TRBV2
ASSEEVNYGYT
>TRBJ2-1|TRBV19
ASSLGYRTRDNEQF
>TRBJ2-3|TRBV28
ASSVPPTDTQY
>TRBJ2-1|TRBV10-3
ASGTSGYNEQF
>TRBJ2-3|TRBV5-6
ASSPGTGVTTDTQY
>TRBJ1-4|TRBV9
ASSASTGPNEKLF
>TRBJ2-7|TRBV5-4
ASSRQGVSYEQY
>TRBJ1-1|TRBV6-1
ASFTGGTEAF
>TRBJ2-7|TRBV5-1
ASSIESGRGYEQY
>TRBJ1-5|TRBV15
ATSVNDLNQPQH
>TRBJ2-1|TRBV7-8
ASSLVGGEQF
>TRBJ1-2|TRBV30
AWTSGTAGVYGYT
>TRBJ1-3|TRBV4-1
ASSQFLGPDTIY
>TRBJ1-2|TRBV4-1
ASSQEGGQVRGYT